This TCR beta chain was sequenced in a study of T cell repertoires in cytomegalovirus infection. Across the whole study: Both a matching HLA type and CMV infection were indicated by public TCR beta signatures.

Germline CDR1 is MNHEY and CDR2 is SMNVEV (reference sequence). This CDR3 contains 15 residues. V lost 5 bases, J lost 0 bases, and 11 bases lay in between. TCRdb re-called the reads through MiXCR, storing one row per CDR3 protein. The sample has fewer than 300,000 distinct CDR3 sequences, about 25% seen once. This rearrangement joins TRBV27 to TRBJ1-5; TRBD1 might be the D (6 bases). The specimen sequenced was PBMCs. The TCR sequence derives from a human donor in good health (CMV status not recorded). Some clones in this sample may be carry-over from other donors' samples. The CDR3 DNA reads as TGTGCCAGCAGTAAAGGGGGGTATAGCAATCAGCCCCAGCATTTT. Translation: CASSKGGYSNQPQHF.